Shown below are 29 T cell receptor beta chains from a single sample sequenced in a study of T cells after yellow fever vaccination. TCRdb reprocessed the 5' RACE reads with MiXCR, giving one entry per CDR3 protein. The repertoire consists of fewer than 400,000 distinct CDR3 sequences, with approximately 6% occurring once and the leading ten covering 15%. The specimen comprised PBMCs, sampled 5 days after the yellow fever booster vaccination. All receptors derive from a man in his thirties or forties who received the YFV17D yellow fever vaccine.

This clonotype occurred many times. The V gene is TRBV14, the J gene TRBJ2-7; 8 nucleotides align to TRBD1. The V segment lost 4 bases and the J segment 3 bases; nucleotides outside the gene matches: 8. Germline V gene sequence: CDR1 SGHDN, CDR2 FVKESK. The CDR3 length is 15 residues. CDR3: CASSPDRVRSYEQYF. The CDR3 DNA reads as TGTGCCAGCAGCCCGGACAGGGTTCGGAGCTACGAGCAGTACTTC. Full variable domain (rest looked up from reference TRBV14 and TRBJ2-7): EAGVTQFPSHSVIEKGQTVTLRCDPISGHDNLYWYRRVMGKEIKFLLHFVKESKQDESGMPNNRFLAERTGGTYSTLKVQPAELEDSGVYFCASSPDRVRSYEQYFGPGTRLTVT.

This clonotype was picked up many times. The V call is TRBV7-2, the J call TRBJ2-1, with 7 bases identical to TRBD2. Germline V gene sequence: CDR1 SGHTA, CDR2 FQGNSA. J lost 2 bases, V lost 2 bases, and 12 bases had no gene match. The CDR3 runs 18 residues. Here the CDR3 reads CASSLPPSGAPPYNEQFF. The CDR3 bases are TGTGCCAGCAGCTTACCGCCTAGCGGAGCCCCCCCCTACAATGAGCAGTTCTTC.

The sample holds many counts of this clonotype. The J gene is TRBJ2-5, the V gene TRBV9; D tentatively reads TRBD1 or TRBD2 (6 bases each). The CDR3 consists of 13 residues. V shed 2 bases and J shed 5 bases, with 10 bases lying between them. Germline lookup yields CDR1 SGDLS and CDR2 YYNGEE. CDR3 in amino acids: CASSVRGEETQYF. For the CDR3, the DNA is TGTGCCAGCAGCGTGAGGGGGGAGGAGACCCAGTACTTC.

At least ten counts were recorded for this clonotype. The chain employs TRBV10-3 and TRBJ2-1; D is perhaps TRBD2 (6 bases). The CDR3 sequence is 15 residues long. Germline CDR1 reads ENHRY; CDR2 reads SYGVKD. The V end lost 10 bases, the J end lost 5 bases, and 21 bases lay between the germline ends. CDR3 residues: CATRQGGTPDNEQFF. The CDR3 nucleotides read TGTGCCACCCGGCAGGGCGGGACCCCCGACAATGAGCAGTTCTTC.

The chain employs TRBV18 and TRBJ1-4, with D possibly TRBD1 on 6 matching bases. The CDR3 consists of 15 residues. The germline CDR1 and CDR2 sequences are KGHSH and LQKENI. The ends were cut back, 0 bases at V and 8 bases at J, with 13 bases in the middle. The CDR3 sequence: CASSPPARGWEKLFF. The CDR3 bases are TGTGCCAGCTCACCACCGGCCAGGGGTTGGGAAAAACTGTTTTTT.

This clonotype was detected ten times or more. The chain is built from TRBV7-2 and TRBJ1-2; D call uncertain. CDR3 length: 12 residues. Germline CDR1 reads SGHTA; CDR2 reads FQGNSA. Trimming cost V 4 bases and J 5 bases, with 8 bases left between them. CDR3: CASSSTQYGYTF. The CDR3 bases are TGTGCCAGCAGCTCCACTCAATATGGCTACACCTTC.

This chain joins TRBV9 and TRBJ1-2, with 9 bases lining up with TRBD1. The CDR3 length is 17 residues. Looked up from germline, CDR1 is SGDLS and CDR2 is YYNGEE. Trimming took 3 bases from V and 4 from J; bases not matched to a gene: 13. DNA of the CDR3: TGTGCCAGCAGCGATCAACGGGGACAGGGAAATGCCTATGGCTACACCTTC. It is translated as CASSDQRGQGNAYGYTF. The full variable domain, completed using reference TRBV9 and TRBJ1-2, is DSGVTQTPKHLITATGQRVTLRCSPRSGDLSVYWYQQSLDQGLQFLIQYYNGEERAKGNILERFSAQQFPDLHSELNLSSLELGDSALYFCASSDQRGQGNAYGYTFGSGTRLTVV.

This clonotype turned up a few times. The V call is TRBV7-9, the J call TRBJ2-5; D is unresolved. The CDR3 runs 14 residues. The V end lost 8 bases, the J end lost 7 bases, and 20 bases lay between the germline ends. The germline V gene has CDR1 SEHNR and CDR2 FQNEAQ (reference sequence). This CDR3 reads CASGEVHRSGTQYF. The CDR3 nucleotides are TGTGCCAGCGGAGAAGTTCACCGTTCGGGGACCCAGTACTTC. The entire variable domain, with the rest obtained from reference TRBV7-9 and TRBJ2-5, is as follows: DTGVSQNPRHKITKRGQNVTFRCDPISEHNRLYWYRQTLGQGPEFLTYFQNEAQLEKSRLLSDRFSAERPKGSFSTLEIQRTEQGDSAMYLCASGEVHRSGTQYFGPGTRLLVL.

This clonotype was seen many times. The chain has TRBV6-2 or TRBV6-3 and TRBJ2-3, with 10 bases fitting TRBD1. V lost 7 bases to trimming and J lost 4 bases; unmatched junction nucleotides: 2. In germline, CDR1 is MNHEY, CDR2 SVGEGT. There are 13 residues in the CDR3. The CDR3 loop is CASKTGGSDTQYF. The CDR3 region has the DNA TGTGCCAGCAAGACAGGGGGCTCAGATACGCAGTATTTT.

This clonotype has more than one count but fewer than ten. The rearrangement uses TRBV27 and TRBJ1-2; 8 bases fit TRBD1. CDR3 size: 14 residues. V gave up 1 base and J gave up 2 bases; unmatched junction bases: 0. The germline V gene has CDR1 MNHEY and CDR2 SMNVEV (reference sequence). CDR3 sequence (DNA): TGTGCCAGCAGTTTATACAGGGGGAACTATGGCTACACCTTC. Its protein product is CASSLYRGNYGYTF.

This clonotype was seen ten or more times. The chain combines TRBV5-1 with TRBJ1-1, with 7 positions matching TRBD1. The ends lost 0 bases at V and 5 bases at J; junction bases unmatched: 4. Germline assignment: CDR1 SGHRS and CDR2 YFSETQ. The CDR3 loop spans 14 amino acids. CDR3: CASSLEGRGTEAFF. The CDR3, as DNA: TGCGCCAGCAGCTTGGAGGGCAGGGGGACTGAAGCTTTCTTT.

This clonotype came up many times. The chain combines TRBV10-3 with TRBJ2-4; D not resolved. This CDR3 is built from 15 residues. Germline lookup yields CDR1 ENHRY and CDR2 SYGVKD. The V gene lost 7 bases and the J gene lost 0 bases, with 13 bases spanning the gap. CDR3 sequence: CAIKDPFLAKNIQYF. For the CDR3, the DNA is TGTGCCATCAAGGACCCATTTCTAGCCAAAAACATTCAGTACTTC.

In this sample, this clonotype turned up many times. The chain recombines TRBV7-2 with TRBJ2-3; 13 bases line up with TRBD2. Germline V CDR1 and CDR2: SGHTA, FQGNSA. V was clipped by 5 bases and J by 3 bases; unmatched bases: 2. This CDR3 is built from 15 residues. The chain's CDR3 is CASSAGLAGTDTQYF. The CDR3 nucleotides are TGTGCCAGCAGCGCGGGACTAGCGGGGACAGATACGCAGTATTTT.

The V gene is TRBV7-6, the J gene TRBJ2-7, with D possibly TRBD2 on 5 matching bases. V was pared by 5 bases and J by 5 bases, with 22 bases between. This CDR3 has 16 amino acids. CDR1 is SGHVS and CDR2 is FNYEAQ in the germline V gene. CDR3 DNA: TGTGCCAGCAGCCCGCTAGCTGCGACCTCCCCTAACGAGCAGTACTTC. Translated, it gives CASSPLAATSPNEQYF.

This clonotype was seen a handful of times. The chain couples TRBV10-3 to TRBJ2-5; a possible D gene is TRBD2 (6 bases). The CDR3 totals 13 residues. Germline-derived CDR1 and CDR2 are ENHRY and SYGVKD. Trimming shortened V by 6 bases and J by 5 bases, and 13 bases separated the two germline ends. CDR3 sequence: CAISQTSPETQYF. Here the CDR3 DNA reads TGTGCCATCAGCCAAACTAGCCCGGAGACCCAGTACTTC.

CDR3 sequence: CASSAGREELYEQYF. The CDR3 DNA is TGTGCCAGTAGTGCTGGGCGGGAGGAACTCTACGAGCAGTACTTC. The chain combines TRBV19 with TRBJ2-7; 8 bases are shared with TRBD2. The CDR3 runs 15 residues. The V gene's germline CDR1 is LNHDA and CDR2 SQIVND (reference sequence). With 5 bases clipped from V and 3 bases from J, the junction kept 9 bases outside the gene matches. The full variable domain, in which reference TRBV19 and TRBJ2-7 provide the parts outside the CDR3, is DGGITQSPKYLFRKEGQNVTLSCEQNLNHDAMYWYRQDPGQGLRLIYYSQIVNDFQKGDIAEGYSVSREKKESFPLTVTSAQKNPTAFYLCASSAGREELYEQYFGPGTRLTVT.

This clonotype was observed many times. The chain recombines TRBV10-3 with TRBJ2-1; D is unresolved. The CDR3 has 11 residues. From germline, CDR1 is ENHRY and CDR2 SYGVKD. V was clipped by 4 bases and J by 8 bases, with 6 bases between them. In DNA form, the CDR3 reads TGTGCCATCAGTGCTAATTATGAGCAGTTCTTC. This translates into CAISANYEQFF.

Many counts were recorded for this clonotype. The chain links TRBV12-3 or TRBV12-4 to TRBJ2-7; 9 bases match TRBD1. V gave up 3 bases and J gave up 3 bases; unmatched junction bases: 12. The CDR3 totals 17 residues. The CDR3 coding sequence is TGTGCCAGCAGTTTTTATGACAGGGGGGCGCCCCGCTACGAGCAGTACTTC. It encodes CASSFYDRGAPRYEQYF.

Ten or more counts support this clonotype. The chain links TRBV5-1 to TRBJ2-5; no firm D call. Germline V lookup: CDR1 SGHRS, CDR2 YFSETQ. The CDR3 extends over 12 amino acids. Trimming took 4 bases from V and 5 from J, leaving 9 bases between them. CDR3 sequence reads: CASSTARETQYF. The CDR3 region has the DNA TGCGCCAGCAGCACAGCTCGGGAGACCCAGTACTTC. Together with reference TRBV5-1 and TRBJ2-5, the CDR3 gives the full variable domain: KAGVTQTPRYLIKTRGQQVTLSCSPISGHRSVSWYQQTPGQGLQFLFEYFSETQRNKGNFPGRFSGRQFSNSRSEMNVSTLELGDSALYLCASSTARETQYFGPGTRLLVL.

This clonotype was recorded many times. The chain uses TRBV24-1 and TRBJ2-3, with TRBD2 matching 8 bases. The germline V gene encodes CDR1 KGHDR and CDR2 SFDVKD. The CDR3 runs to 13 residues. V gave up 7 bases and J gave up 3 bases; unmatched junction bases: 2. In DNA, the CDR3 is TGTGCCACCAGCGGGAGGGAGACAGATACGCAGTATTTT. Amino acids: CATSGRETDTQYF.

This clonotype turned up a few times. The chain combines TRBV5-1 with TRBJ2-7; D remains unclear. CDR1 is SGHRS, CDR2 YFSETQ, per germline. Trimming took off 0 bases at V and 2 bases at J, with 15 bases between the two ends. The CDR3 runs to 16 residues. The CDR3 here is CASSLAVGSGPYEQYF. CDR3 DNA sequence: TGCGCCAGCAGCTTGGCCGTAGGCTCCGGTCCCTACGAGCAGTACTTC.

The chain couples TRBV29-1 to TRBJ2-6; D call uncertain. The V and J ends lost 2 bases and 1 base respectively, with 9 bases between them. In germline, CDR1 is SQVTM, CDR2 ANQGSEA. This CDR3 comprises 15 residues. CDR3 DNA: TGCAGCGTTGAACAGGTTAGGTCTGGGGCCAACGTCCTGACTTTC. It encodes CSVEQVRSGANVLTF.

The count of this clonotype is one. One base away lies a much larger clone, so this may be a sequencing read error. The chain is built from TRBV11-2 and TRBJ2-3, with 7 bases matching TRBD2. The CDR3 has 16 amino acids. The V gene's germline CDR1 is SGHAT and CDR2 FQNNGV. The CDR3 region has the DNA TGTGCCATCAGCTCCAGGGAGCGGGGTAGCACAGATACGCAGTATTTT. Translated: CAISSRERGSTDTQYF. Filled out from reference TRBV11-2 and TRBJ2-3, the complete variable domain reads EAGVAQSPRYKIIEKRQSVAFWCNPISGHATLYWYQQILGQGPKLLIQFQNNGVVDDSQLPKDRFSAERLKGVDSTLKIQPAKLEDSAVYLCAISSRERGSTDTQYFGPGTRLTVL.

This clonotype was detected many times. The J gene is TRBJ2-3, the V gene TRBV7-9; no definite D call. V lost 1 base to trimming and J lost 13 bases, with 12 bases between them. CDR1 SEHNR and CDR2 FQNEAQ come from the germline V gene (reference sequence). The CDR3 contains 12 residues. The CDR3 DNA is TGTGCCAGCAGCTTAGATGGTGGACGGAAGTATTTT. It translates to CASSLDGGRKYF.

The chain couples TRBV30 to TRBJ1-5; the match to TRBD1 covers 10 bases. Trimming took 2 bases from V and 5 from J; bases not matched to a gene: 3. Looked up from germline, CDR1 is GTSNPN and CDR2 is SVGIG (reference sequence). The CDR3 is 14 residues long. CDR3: CAWSTTGGYQPQHF. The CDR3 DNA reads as TGTGCCTGGAGTACGACAGGGGGCTATCAGCCCCAGCATTTT.

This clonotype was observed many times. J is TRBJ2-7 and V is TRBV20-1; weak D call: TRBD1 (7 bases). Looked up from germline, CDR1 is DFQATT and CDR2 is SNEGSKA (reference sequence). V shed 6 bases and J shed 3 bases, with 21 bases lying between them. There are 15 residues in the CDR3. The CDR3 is CSAGLPDRIGYEQYF. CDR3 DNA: TGCAGTGCCGGACTACCGGACAGGATAGGCTACGAGCAGTACTTC.

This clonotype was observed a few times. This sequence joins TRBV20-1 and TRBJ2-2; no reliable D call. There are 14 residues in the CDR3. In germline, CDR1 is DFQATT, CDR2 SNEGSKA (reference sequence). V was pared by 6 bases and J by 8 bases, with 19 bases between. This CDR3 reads CSAAAALDTGELFF. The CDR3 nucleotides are TGCAGTGCCGCGGCGGCCCTGGATACAGGGGAGCTGTTTTTT.

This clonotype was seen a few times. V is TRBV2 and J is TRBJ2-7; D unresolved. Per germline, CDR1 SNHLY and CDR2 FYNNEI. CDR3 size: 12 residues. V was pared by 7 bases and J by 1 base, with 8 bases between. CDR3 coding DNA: TGTGCCAGCAATGTGGGTTCCTACGAGCAGTACTTC. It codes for CASNVGSYEQYF.

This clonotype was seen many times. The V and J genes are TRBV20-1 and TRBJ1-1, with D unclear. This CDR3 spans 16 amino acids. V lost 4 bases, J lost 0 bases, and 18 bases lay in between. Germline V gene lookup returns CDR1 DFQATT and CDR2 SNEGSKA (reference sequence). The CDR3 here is CSAKGISGQLNTEAFF. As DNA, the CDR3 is TGCAGTGCTAAAGGAATATCGGGCCAGTTGAACACTGAAGCTTTCTTT.